One sample yielded the 4 T cell receptor beta chains listed below, sequenced in a study of T cell changes during pregnancy in multiple sclerosis. TCRdb's table, derived via immunoSEQ multiplex PCR, lists solely in-frame clones and lacks some. The table lists some 74,000 clones, 80% to 95% of them singletons. Specimen: peripheral blood, collected before pregnancy. The receptor source for this set is a female donor with multiple sclerosis, enrolled in a pregnancy study.

The chain is built from TRBV6-5 and TRBJ1-4, with 9 bases that match TRBD1. Looked up from germline, CDR1 is MNHEY and CDR2 is SVGAGI. V was clipped by 6 bases and J by 6 bases; unmatched bases: 8. The CDR3 is 15 residues long. CDR3 region: CASSPGTGWDEKLFF. The DNA for the CDR3 is TGTGCCAGCAGCCCAGGGACAGGGTGGGATGAAAAACTGTTTTTT.

This chain connects TRBV5-6 to TRBJ1-2; weak D call: TRBD1 (5 bases). This CDR3 has 13 residues. Germline V gene sequence: CDR1 SGHDT, CDR2 YYEEEE. The V end lost 3 bases, the J end lost 1 base, and 7 bases lay between the germline ends. The CDR3 DNA reads as TGTGCCAGCAGCTCCCAGGGTAACTATGGCTACACCTTC. Its protein product is CASSSQGNYGYTF.

The chain carries TRBV28 and TRBJ1-2; TRBD1 might be the D (6 bases). The CDR3 is made up of 13 amino acids. Looked up from germline, CDR1 is MDHEN and CDR2 is SYDVKM. The V gene lost 6 bases and the J gene lost 5 bases, with 13 bases spanning the gap. The DNA for the CDR3 is TGTGCCAGCAGGACCAGGGGCCCTTATGGCTACACCTTC. Protein: CASRTRGPYGYTF.

This CDR3 is CASSYLGQSDEQYF. CDR3 nucleotides: TGTGCCAGCAGTTACTTGGGACAGTCAGACGAGCAGTACTTC. The chain combines TRBV6-5 with TRBJ2-7; 7 positions agree with TRBD1. After removal of 1 base from V and 5 bases from J, the junction contained 5 bases not matched to a gene. Looked up from germline, CDR1 is MNHEY and CDR2 is SVGAGI. The length of the CDR3 is 14 residues.